The 18 T cell receptor beta chains below come from one sample, sequenced in a study of beta chain features in type 1 diabetes. The whole isolated RNA underwent reverse transcription, so sequencing captured expressed TCRB transcripts. Profiled with immunoSEQ multiplex PCR; TCRdb holds only in-frame clones, not every one. The profile shows around 350,000 clones, over 10% of them singletons. Sequenced sample: naive CD4+ T cells from blood. These receptors were collected from a young man in good health.

A few counts support this clone. This rearrangement joins TRBV5-1 to TRBJ2-7, with D perhaps matching TRBD1 (7 bases). CDR1 is SGHRS, CDR2 YFSETQ, per germline. The CDR3 spans 13 residues. Trimming took off 2 bases at V and 5 bases at J, with 11 bases between the two ends. The CDR3 region has the DNA TGCGCCAGCAGCTTTGCAGGGGGGAACGAGCAGTACTTC. Amino acid sequence: CASSFAGGNEQYF.

The chain carries TRBV29-1 and TRBJ2-1; possible D gene TRBD1, 8 bases. The V and J ends lost 8 bases and 4 bases respectively, with 12 bases between them. Germline V gene sequence: CDR1 SQVTM, CDR2 ANQGSEA. This CDR3 region has 12 residues. The CDR3 reads CSYRGGYNEQFF. The DNA of the CDR3 is TGCAGCTACAGGGGGGGATACAATGAGCAGTTCTTC.

This clone was seen a handful of times. V and J are TRBV7-9 and TRBJ2-2; 9 nucleotides agree with TRBD2. CDR3 length equals 13 residues. The germline CDR1 and CDR2 sequences are SEHNR and FQNEAQ (reference sequence). With V trimmed by 11 bases and J by 4 bases, 5 bases remained unmatched. The CDR3 DNA reads TGTGCCGGGCTAGCGGGGACCACCGGGGAGCTGTTTTTT. As protein: CAGLAGTTGELFF.

As DNA, the CDR3 is TGTGCCAGCAGCTTCGGACTAGCGGGGAGCGGGGAGACCCAGTACTTC. This gives the protein CASSFGLAGSGETQYF. The chain joins TRBV5-4 to TRBJ2-5, with TRBD2 identical over 12 bases. Trimming took 2 bases from V and 5 from J; bases not matched to a gene: 7. The CDR3 contains 16 residues. Germline V gene sequence: CDR1 SGHNT, CDR2 YYREEE (reference sequence).

This clone was counted only a few times. The genes are TRBV29-1 and TRBJ1-1; weak D call: TRBD1 (6 bases). CDR3 length: 13 amino acids. Trimming pared 3 bases from V and 0 bases from J, leaving 8 bases between. Germline V gene lookup returns CDR1 SQVTM and CDR2 ANQGSEA. CDR3 in DNA: TGCAGCGTTGATGGACAGTTGAACACTGAAGCTTTCTTT. It translates to CSVDGQLNTEAFF.

Comments on this clone: Other nucleotide sequences in the sample specify the same CDR3. The chain joins TRBV11-2 to TRBJ1-6; the match to TRBD1 covers 7 bases. Looked up from germline, CDR1 is SGHAT and CDR2 is FQNNGV. The V segment lost 3 bases and the J segment 4 bases; nucleotides outside the gene matches: 0. The CDR3 runs to 14 residues. CDR3 sequence (DNA): TGTGCCAGCAGCTTCAGGGGGTATAATTCACCCCTCCACTTT. Protein product: CASSFRGYNSPLHF.

The chain links TRBV28 to TRBJ1-1; the match to TRBD1 covers 7 bases. The CDR3 is 12 residues long. From germline, CDR1 is MDHEN and CDR2 SYDVKM. V was pared by 6 bases and J by 8 bases, with 6 bases of the junction left unmatched. In DNA, the CDR3 is TGTGCCAGCAGAACAGGGGTTAGGGAAGCTTTCTTT. Encoded protein: CASRTGVREAFF.

In its sample, this clone was seen a few times. The rearrangement joins TRBV5-4 to TRBJ2-3, with TRBD2 as a possible D gene (5 bases). This CDR3 region has 15 residues. Germline V gene data show CDR1 as SGHNT and CDR2 as YYREEE (reference sequence). V gave up 2 bases and J gave up 1 base, with 11 bases separating them. CDR3 in DNA: TGTGCCAGCAGCTTAATCACCGGGGGCACAGATACGCAGTATTTT. Protein: CASSLITGGTDTQYF.

This clone occurred a few times. J is TRBJ1-5 and V is TRBV9; 7 bases match TRBD1. The germline V gene encodes CDR1 SGDLS and CDR2 YYNGEE. V lost 0 bases and J lost 3; bases outside the gene matches: 3. The CDR3 length is 15 residues. CDR3: CASSVVDRPNQPQHF. CDR3 DNA sequence: TGTGCCAGCAGCGTAGTGGACAGGCCCAATCAGCCCCAGCATTTT.

The chain uses TRBV28 and TRBJ2-7; possible D gene TRBD2, 6 bases. The V end was cut by 3 bases, the J end by 3 bases, with 12 bases between. Germline assignment: CDR1 MDHEN and CDR2 SYDVKM. The CDR3 runs 14 residues. The DNA for the CDR3 is TGTGCCAGCAGTTTTGGCTCGGGAGTCTACGAGCAGTACTTC. As protein: CASSFGSGVYEQYF.

This clone has just a few counts. The chain links TRBV18 to TRBJ2-4; D possibly corresponds to TRBD2 (6 bases). V was trimmed by 0 bases and J by 1 base, leaving 10 bases between them. The CDR3 contains 16 residues. CDR1 KGHSH and CDR2 LQKENI come from the germline V gene. This chain's CDR3 is CASSPPSGVAKNIQYF. The CDR3, as DNA: TGTGCCAGCTCACCACCGTCGGGGGTGGCCAAAAACATTCAGTACTTC.

The J gene is TRBJ1-6, the V gene TRBV5-6; D unresolved. Between the trimmed V and J ends, which lost 1 base and 7 bases, there was a span of 6 bases. In germline, CDR1 is SGHDT, CDR2 YYEEEE. The CDR3 length is 13 residues. The CDR3 nucleotides are TGTGCCAGCAGCTTGTGGCGGAATTCACCCCTCCACTTT. Its protein product is CASSLWRNSPLHF.

The rearrangement links TRBV5-4 to TRBJ2-5; D ambiguous. Germline CDR1 reads SGHNT; CDR2 reads YYREEE (reference sequence). V lost 4 bases and J lost 5, with 12 bases in between. The CDR3 runs to 13 residues. For the CDR3, the DNA is TGTGCCAGCAGCCCAATTTACGGGGAGACCCAGTACTTC. As protein: CASSPIYGETQYF.

This clone came up a few times. V and J are TRBV6-1 and TRBJ2-7, with 9 bases aligning to TRBD2. Germline-derived CDR1 and CDR2 are MNHNS and SASEGT. Trimming took 4 bases from V and 2 from J; bases not matched to a gene: 6. This CDR3 comprises 15 residues. This CDR3 reads CASSGATSGTYEQYF. DNA for the CDR3: TGTGCCAGCAGTGGGGCGACTAGCGGAACCTACGAGCAGTACTTC.

The chain has TRBV9 and TRBJ1-2, with D perhaps matching TRBD1 (6 bases). The germline V gene has CDR1 SGDLS and CDR2 YYNGEE. The V gene lost 4 bases and the J gene lost 5 bases, with 12 bases spanning the gap. The CDR3 loop spans 13 amino acids. The CDR3 loop is CASSRDTLYGYTF. CDR3 sequence (DNA): TGTGCCAGCAGCCGGGACACTTTATATGGCTACACCTTC.

This clone was observed a few times. The chain has TRBV30 and TRBJ1-2; 9 bases match TRBD1. Per the germline V gene, CDR1 is GTSNPN and CDR2 is SVGIG (reference sequence). The CDR3 contains 15 residues. Trimming took 0 bases from V and 5 from J; bases not matched to a gene: 7. CDR3 nucleotide sequence: TGTGCCTGGAGTGTAGAAGAGACAGGGGGATATGGCTACACCTTC. Amino acid sequence: CAWSVEETGGYGYTF.

The chain uses TRBV7-3 and TRBJ1-5; no reliable D call. The CDR3 extends over 17 amino acids. Between the trimmed V and J ends, which lost 3 bases and 4 bases, there was a span of 19 bases. The V gene's germline CDR1 is SGHTA and CDR2 FQGTGA. In DNA, the CDR3 is TGTGCCAGCAGCTTCCTCGTTGAGGGCCCTGGGAATCAGCCCCAGCATTTT. This codes for CASSFLVEGPGNQPQHF.

The genes are TRBV19 and TRBJ1-2; D might be TRBD1 (6 bases). The CDR3 sequence is 13 residues long. The germline V gene has CDR1 LNHDA and CDR2 SQIVND (reference sequence). V was cut by 10 bases and J by 3 bases, with 15 bases left in between. In nucleotides, the CDR3 is TGTGCCACCGAGGGGGAGTACGACTATGGCTACACCTTC. Translating it yields CATEGEYDYGYTF.